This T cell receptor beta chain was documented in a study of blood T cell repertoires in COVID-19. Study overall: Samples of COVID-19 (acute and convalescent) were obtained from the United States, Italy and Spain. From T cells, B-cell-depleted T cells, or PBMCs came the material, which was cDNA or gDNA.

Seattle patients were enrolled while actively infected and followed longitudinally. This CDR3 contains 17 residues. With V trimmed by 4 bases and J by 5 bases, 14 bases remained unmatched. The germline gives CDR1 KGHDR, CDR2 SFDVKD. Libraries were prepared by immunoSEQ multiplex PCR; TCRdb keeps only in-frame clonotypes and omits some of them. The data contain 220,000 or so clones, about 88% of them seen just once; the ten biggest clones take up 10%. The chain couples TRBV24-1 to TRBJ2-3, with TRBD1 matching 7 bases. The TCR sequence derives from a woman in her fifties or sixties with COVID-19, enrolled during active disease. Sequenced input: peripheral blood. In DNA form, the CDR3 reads TGTGCCACCAGTGAGCCCCGACCCGGGACAGCTCGAGATACGCAGTATTTT. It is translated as CATSEPRPGTARDTQYF.